This T cell receptor (beta chain) was observed in a study of post-analysis software for immune sequencing data. The overall study: In terms of disease course, relapsing-remitting, secondary progressive and progressive-relapsing multiple sclerosis were included.

The authors incorporated unique molecular identifiers into the TCR beta cDNA libraries. Via MiXCR, TCRdb re-called the PCR reads, giving one row per CDR3 protein. Here the sample spans some 800,000 distinct CDR3 sequences, approximately 44% being singletons. As concerns this clonotype: What it binds is not known.

This CDR3 spans 13 amino acids. The V gene end was trimmed by 6 bases and the J gene end by 8 bases; junction bases not matched to a gene: 10. CDR1 is DFQATT, CDR2 SNEGSKA, per germline (reference sequence). Regarding the study as a whole: Controls significantly exceeded multiple sclerosis patients in normalized Chao1 diversity. The study found TRBV5-6, TRBV5-1 and TRBV20-1 among 5 or 6 TRBV segments more frequent in patients than controls.

Source material: blood. This chain uses TRBV20-1 with TRBJ1-2; TRBD1 matches at 9 bases. This TCR was sampled from a girl aged 5-17 years with multiple sclerosis. The CDR3 reads CSATRDRASGYTF. The CDR3 region has the DNA TGCAGTGCCACCCGGGACAGGGCATCCGGCTACACCTTC.